The clone carrying this T cell receptor beta chain was found once. The germline V gene encodes CDR1 SEHNR and CDR2 FQNEAQ (reference sequence). Trimming cost V 5 bases and J 6 bases; bases outside gene matches: 6. The CDR3 covers 16 residues. Sequencing used immunoSEQ v3. TCRdb's copy holds only in-frame clones and misses some; the assay was immunoSEQ multiplex PCR. The table has tens of thousands of clones, around 79% seen once. This sample is drawn from a study of TIL therapy for anti-PD-1-resistant metastatic lung cancer. About the study: Patients had a median age of 54 years (range 38-75).

Noted time point: pre-treatment sample, taken before nivolumab and TIL therapy. Specimen: blood, collected at baseline. This chain joins TRBV7-9 and TRBJ2-3, with TRBD2 matching over 15 bases. The origin of this receptor is an older man with non-small cell lung cancer. In DNA form, the CDR3 reads TGTGCCAGCAGCGCCGGACTAGCGGGAGGGGGGGATACGCAGTATTTT. Translating gives CASSAGLAGGGDTQYF.